The 13 T cell receptor beta chains below all came from one sample that was sequenced in a study of breast tumors, draining lymph nodes, adjacent tissues. Samples came from axillary lymph nodes draining the breast cancer. Via MiXCR, TCRdb re-called the multiplex PCR reads, giving one row per CDR3 protein. Of 85,000 to 130,000 distinct CDR3 sequences in the sample, 21% were seen once. The sample was axillary lymph node tissue. These receptors were taken from a female donor with breast cancer. Some clones in this sample may be carry-over from other donors' samples.

The rearrangement uses TRBV7-2 and TRBJ2-7; 9 nucleotides align to TRBD2. The J segment lost 7 bases and the V segment lost 1 base, leaving 11 bases of the junction unmatched. Germline assignment: CDR1 SGHTA and CDR2 FQGNSA. The CDR3 consists of 16 residues. The DNA of the CDR3 is TGTGCCAGCAGCTTAGGTGCGGCTAGCGGGATCTGGGAGCAGTACTTC. Its translation is CASSLGAASGIWEQYF.

In its sample, this clonotype was seen many times. CDR3 DNA: TGTGCCAGCAGTACTTCTTATACAGGGGGCTCCTACGAGCAGTACTTC. Translating gives CASSTSYTGGSYEQYF. The chain couples TRBV2 to TRBJ2-7; 8 bases line up with TRBD1. V was pared by 5 bases and J by 0 bases, with 9 bases of the junction left unmatched. Germline CDR1 SNHLY, CDR2 FYNNEI. The CDR3 length is 16 residues.

This clonotype was recorded many times. The chain carries TRBV29-1 and TRBJ1-2; possible D gene TRBD1, 6 bases. CDR3 length: 14 residues. Germline-derived CDR1 and CDR2 are SQVTM and ANQGSEA. V was pared by 5 bases and J by 8 bases, with 21 bases between. Here the CDR3 DNA reads TGCAGCGTTTCTCCTGACAGAGCTCAGGGGGGCTACACCTTC. Encoded protein: CSVSPDRAQGGYTF.

Concerning this clonotype itself: Because it lacks the conserved phenylalanine or tryptophan at the end, this CDR3 is likely a read error. The rearrangement uses TRBV7-8 and TRBJ1-6; weak D call: TRBD1 (6 bases). Germline CDR1 is SGHVS and CDR2 is FQNEAQ. CDR3 length: 15 amino acids. The CDR3 loop is CAGSPGTTGGSPLHC. Written as DNA, the CDR3 is TGTGCCGGCAGCCCGGGGACAACAGGAGGATCACCCCTCCACTGT.

Comments on this clonotype: A single base separates this from a much larger clone, so it may be a read error. This chain links TRBV19 with TRBJ1-6, with 7 bases that match TRBD1. The germline V gene encodes CDR1 LNHDA and CDR2 SQIVND (reference sequence). The CDR3 loop spans 12 amino acids. The CDR3 sequence: CAGSTGVSPLHF. For the CDR3, the DNA is TGTGCCGGTAGTACAGGGGTGTCACCCCTCCACTTT.

Worth noting for this clonotype: A much larger clone differs from this one at a single base, so this may be a read error. The J gene is TRBJ2-3, the V gene TRBV7-3; D ambiguous. The CDR3 has 12 residues. Germline assignment: CDR1 SGHTA and CDR2 FQGTGA. Here the CDR3 DNA reads TGTGCCAGCAGCTTAACGCCAGATACGCAGTGTTTT. Translating it yields CASSLTPDTQCF.

In this sample, this clonotype turned up many times. The V gene is TRBV6-1, the J gene TRBJ2-7; no reliable D call. Trimming removed 1 base from V and 4 bases from J, with 11 bases in between. Per germline, CDR1 MNHNS and CDR2 SASEGT. The CDR3 totals 14 residues. This CDR3 is CASSEGHYRYEQYF. CDR3 DNA: TGTGCCAGCAGTGAAGGCCACTATCGATACGAGCAGTACTTC.

The chain carries TRBV12-3 or TRBV12-4 and TRBJ1-1; no definite D call. The CDR3 has 15 residues. The V end was cut by 1 base, the J end by 3 bases, with 12 bases between. The CDR3 here is CASSLDGLPDTEAFF. CDR3 DNA: TGTGCCAGCAGTTTAGATGGGCTACCCGACACTGAAGCTTTCTTT.

The sample holds many counts of this clonotype. This chain uses TRBV5-1 with TRBJ2-4; D is unclear. The CDR3 loop spans 14 amino acids. CDR1 and CDR2 (germline): SGHRS, YFSETQ. V lost 5 bases and J 5 bases, leaving 14 bases between the germline ends. The DNA for the CDR3 is TGCGCCAGCAGGCTGACGGATATTCAAAACATTCAGTACTTC. Amino acids: CASRLTDIQNIQYF.

This clonotype was counted a few times. V gene TRBV19 combines with J gene TRBJ1-5, with 8 bases that match TRBD1. The trim removed 6 bases at V and 3 bases at J, leaving 4 bases unmatched. Germline CDR1 reads LNHDA; CDR2 reads SQIVND (reference sequence). CDR3 length: 14 amino acids. CDR3 sequence reads: CASRGQVDNQPQHF. CDR3 nucleotides: TGTGCCAGTAGGGGACAGGTCGACAATCAGCCCCAGCATTTT.

This clonotype was seen many times. V gene TRBV5-5 combines with J gene TRBJ1-2; possibly TRBD1 for D (5 bases). Germline CDR1 and CDR2: SGHKS and YYEKEE (reference sequence). V lost 4 bases and J lost 4, with 20 bases in between. The CDR3 loop spans 16 amino acids. For the CDR3, the DNA is TGTGCCAGCAGCCGGGAGGGGCACAGGTATCTCTATGGCTACACCTTC. This encodes CASSREGHRYLYGYTF.

The chain is built from TRBV20-1 and TRBJ2-4; D remains ambiguous. Germline CDR1 reads DFQATT; CDR2 reads SNEGSKA (reference sequence). The CDR3 totals 14 residues. V shed 2 bases and J shed 6 bases, with 14 bases lying between them. The CDR3 DNA follows: TGCAGTGCTAGACACCACGCCAGTGGAAACATTCAGTACTTC. It yields the protein CSARHHASGNIQYF.

The count of this clonotype is one. A clone one base away is much larger, so this may be a read error. The chain couples TRBV6-1 to TRBJ2-2, with D possibly matching TRBD2 (5 bases). The length of the CDR3 is 14 residues. Germline V CDR1 and CDR2: MNHNS, SASEGT. CDR3 nucleotide sequence: TGTGCCAGCAGTGATCTGTGGCACACCGGGGAGCTGTATTTT. Its translation is CASSDLWHTGELYF.